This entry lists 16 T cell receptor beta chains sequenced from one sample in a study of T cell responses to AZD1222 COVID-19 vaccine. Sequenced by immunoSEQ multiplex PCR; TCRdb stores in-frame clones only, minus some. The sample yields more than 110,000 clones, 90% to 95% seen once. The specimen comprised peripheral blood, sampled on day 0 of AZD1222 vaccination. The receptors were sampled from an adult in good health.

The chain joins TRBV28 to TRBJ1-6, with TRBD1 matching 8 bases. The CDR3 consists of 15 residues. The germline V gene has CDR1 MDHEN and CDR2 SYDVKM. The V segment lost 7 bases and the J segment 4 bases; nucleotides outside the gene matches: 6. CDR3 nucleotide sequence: TGTGCCAGCATGTGGCAGGGGGCATATAATTCACCCCTCCACTTT. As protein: CASMWQGAYNSPLHF.

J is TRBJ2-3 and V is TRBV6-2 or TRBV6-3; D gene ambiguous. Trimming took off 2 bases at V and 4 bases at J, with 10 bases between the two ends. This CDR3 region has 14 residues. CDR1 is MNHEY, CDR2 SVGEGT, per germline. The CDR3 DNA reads TGTGCCAGCAGTTACGACGCCGAGGCAGATACGCAGTATTTT. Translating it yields CASSYDAEADTQYF.

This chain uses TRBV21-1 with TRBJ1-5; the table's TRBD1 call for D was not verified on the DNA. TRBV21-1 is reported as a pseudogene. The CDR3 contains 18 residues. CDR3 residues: CASSKGSAGRGGRQPQHF. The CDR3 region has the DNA TGTGCCAGCAGCAAAGGCTCCGCTGGGCGAGGGGGACGGCAGCCCCAGCATTTT.

CDR3 protein: CASSQRTFARPQHF. In nucleotides, the CDR3 is TGCGCCAGCAGCCAACGGACCTTCGCCAGACCCCAGCATTTT. The chain carries TRBV4-1 and TRBJ1-5; D is unclear. V lost 2 bases and J lost 10, with 15 bases in between. Germline CDR1 and CDR2: MGHRA and YSYEKL. CDR3 length equals 14 residues.

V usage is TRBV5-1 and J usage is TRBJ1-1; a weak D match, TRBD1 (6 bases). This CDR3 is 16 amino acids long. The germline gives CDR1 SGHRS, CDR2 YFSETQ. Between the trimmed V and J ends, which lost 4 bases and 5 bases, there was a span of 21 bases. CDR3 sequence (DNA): TGCGCCAGCAGCCGGGGGGCCCCTTTAACGGGGACTGAAGCTTTCTTT. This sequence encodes CASSRGAPLTGTEAFF.

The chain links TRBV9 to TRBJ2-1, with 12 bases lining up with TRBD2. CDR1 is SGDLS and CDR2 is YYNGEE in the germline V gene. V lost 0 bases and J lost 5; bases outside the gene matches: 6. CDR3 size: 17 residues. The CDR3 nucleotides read TGTGCCAGCAGCGTAGGGATGCTAGCGGGGGGGAACAATGAGCAGTTCTTC. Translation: CASSVGMLAGGNNEQFF.

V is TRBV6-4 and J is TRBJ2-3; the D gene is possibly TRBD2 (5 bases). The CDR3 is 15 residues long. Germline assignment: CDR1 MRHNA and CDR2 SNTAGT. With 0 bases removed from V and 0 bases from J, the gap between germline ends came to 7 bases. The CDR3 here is CASSDSAASTDTQYF. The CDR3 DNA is TGTGCCAGCAGTGACTCAGCGGCTAGCACAGATACGCAGTATTTT.

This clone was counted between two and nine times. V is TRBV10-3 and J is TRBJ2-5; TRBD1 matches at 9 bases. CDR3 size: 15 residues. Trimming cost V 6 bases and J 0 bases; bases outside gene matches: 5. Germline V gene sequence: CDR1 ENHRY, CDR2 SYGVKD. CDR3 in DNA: TGTGCCATCAGCCAGACAGGGGGAAACCAAGAGACCCAGTACTTC. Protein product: CAISQTGGNQETQYF.

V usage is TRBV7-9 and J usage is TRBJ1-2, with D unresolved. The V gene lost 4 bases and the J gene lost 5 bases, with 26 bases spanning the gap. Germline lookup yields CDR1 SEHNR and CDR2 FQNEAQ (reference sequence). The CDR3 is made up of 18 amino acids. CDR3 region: CASSSTSVGAKKPYGYTF. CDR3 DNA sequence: TGTGCCAGCAGCTCCACTTCTGTAGGTGCGAAAAAGCCTTATGGCTACACCTTC.

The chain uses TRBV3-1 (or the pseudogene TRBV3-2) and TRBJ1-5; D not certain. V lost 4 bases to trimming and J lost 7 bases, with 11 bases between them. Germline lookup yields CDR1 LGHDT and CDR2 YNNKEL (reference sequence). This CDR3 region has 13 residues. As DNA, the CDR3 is TGTGCCAGCAGCCCGCAAATGGACCAGCCCCAGCATTTT. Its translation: CASSPQMDQPQHF.

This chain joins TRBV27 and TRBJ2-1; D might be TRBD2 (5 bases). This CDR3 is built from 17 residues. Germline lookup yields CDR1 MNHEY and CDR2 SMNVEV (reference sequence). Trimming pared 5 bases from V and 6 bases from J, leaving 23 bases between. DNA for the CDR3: TGTGCCAGCAGTAACCCCCTCATTTCCGGGATTATCAATGAGCAGTTCTTC. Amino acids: CASSNPLISGIINEQFF.

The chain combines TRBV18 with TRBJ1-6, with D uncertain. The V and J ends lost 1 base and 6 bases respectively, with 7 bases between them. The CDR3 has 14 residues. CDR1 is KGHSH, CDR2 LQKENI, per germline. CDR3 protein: CASSPLPANSPLHF. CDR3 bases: TGTGCCAGCTCACCACTCCCTGCTAATTCACCCCTCCACTTT.

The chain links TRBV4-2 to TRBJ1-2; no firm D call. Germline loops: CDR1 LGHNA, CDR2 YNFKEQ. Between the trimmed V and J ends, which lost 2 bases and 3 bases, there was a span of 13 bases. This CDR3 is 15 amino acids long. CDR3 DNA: TGTGCCAGCAGCCAATCGCCCGGATTCCACTATGGCTACACCTTC. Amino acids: CASSQSPGFHYGYTF.

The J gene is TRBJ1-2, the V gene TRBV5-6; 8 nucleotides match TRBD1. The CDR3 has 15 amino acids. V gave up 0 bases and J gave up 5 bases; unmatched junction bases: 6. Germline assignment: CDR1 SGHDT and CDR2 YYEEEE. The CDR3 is CASSLGPGGQYGYTF. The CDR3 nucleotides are TGTGCCAGCAGCTTGGGGCCAGGGGGCCAGTATGGCTACACCTTC.

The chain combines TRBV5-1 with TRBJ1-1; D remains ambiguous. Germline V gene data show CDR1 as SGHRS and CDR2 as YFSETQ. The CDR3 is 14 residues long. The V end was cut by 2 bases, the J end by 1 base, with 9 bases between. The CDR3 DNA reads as TGCGCCAGCAGCTTTGGATACAGGAACACTGAAGCTTTCTTT. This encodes CASSFGYRNTEAFF.

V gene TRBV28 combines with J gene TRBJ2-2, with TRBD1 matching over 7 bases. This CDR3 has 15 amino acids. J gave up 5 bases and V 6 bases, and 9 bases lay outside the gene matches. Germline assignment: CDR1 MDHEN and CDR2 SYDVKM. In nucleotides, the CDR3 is TGTGCCAGCAGGTTGTCCGACAGGGCGACCGGGGAGCTGTTTTTT. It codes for CASRLSDRATGELFF.